These 23 T cell receptor beta chains came from one sample sequenced in a study of T-cell memory formation after mild COVID-19. TCRdb processed the 5' RACE reads anew with MiXCR; each CDR3 protein has one entry. The table lists some 270,000 distinct CDR3 sequences, 15% to 19% of them singletons. Specimen: PBMCs or a T cell subset sorted from them (not recorded which). The source is an adult woman who had mild COVID-19 (a few samples of this study predate the infection). Cell type and time point are not known.

This clonotype was seen a handful of times. The gene calls are TRBV24-1 and TRBJ2-3; a weak D match, TRBD2 (6 bases). Germline CDR1 reads KGHDR; CDR2 reads SFDVKD. The CDR3 covers 13 residues. The germline V and J ends were trimmed by 11 bases and 2 bases, with 13 bases remaining between them. The CDR3 DNA sequence: TGTGCCATCGGGGGTCTCTACACAGATACGCAGTATTTT. It is translated as CAIGGLYTDTQYF.

This clonotype has only a few counts. The rearrangement uses TRBV5-1 and TRBJ2-6; 7 bases match TRBD1. Losses at the gene ends were 4 bases for V and 0 bases for J; bases not matched to a gene: 4. This CDR3 has 16 amino acids. Germline CDR1 and CDR2: SGHRS and YFSETQ. DNA of the CDR3: TGCGCCAGCAGCGCCACAGGGGACTCTGGGGCCAACGTCCTGACTTTC. Protein product: CASSATGDSGANVLTF.

At least ten counts were recorded for this clonotype. V and J are TRBV7-2 and TRBJ2-7; 10 bases are shared with TRBD1. In germline, CDR1 is SGHTA, CDR2 FQGNSA. The CDR3 runs 15 residues. With V trimmed by 0 bases and J by 4 bases, 3 bases remained unmatched. In DNA form, the CDR3 reads TGTGCCAGCAGCTTAGCCGGGACAGGGGCGTACGAGCAGTACTTC. As protein: CASSLAGTGAYEQYF.

This clonotype was counted at least ten times. The chain is built from TRBV20-1 and TRBJ2-1, with D hard to call. Germline CDR1 is DFQATT and CDR2 is SNEGSKA (reference sequence). The CDR3 loop spans 13 amino acids. The V end lost 6 bases, the J end lost 0 bases, and 9 bases lay between the germline ends. CDR3 sequence (DNA): TGCAGTGCGACCATCAGCTCCTACAATGAGCAGTTCTTC. Translation: CSATISSYNEQFF.

This clonotype was picked up a small number of times. The V and J genes are TRBV30 and TRBJ1-1, with D perhaps matching TRBD1 (6 bases). The CDR3 extends over 15 amino acids. V was cut by 0 bases and J by 7 bases, with 18 bases left in between. Germline CDR1 is GTSNPN and CDR2 is SVGIG (reference sequence). The CDR3 coding sequence is TGTGCCTGGAGTGTACGGCAGGGGCGAGGAATTGAAGCTTTCTTT. Protein sequence: CAWSVRQGRGIEAFF.

This clonotype was counted ten times or more. The J gene is TRBJ1-1, the V gene TRBV5-1, with a possible D match to TRBD1 (6 bases). V gave up 4 bases and J gave up 1 base, with 11 bases separating them. From germline, CDR1 is SGHRS and CDR2 YFSETQ. The CDR3 totals 14 residues. The CDR3 DNA is TGCGCCAGCAGCGGGCAGGGGACGAACACTGAAGCTTTCTTT. Amino acid sequence: CASSGQGTNTEAFF.

The chain combines TRBV5-1 with TRBJ2-7; 8 bases fit TRBD2. The CDR3 has 14 residues. V was clipped by 9 bases and J by 2 bases; unmatched bases: 10. The germline V gene has CDR1 SGHRS and CDR2 YFSETQ. CDR3 bases: TGCGCCACCTCTCGGGAGGGAGGGCCCTACGAGCAGTACTTC. This encodes CATSREGGPYEQYF.

Regarding this clonotype: The conserved final phenylalanine or tryptophan is absent from the CDR3, which likely points to a read error. The V and J genes are TRBV5-1 and TRBJ2-7; no reliable D call. The length of the CDR3 is 15 residues. The ends were cut back, 0 bases at V and 3 bases at J, with 13 bases in the middle. CDR1 is SGHRS, CDR2 YFSETQ, per germline. The CDR3 is CASSLGLSGLYEQYL. DNA for the CDR3: TGCGCCAGCAGCTTGGGACTGTCAGGCCTCTACGAGCAGTACCTC.

This clonotype was counted between two and nine times. The chain is built from TRBV7-2 and TRBJ2-7; 7 bases are a match to TRBD2. This CDR3 is 17 amino acids long. With V trimmed by 1 base and J by 3 bases, 12 bases remained unmatched. Per the germline V gene, CDR1 is SGHTA and CDR2 is FQGNSA. CDR3 residues: CASSLVPGGRAGYEQYF. CDR3 DNA: TGTGCCAGCAGCTTAGTTCCTGGTGGGAGGGCCGGCTACGAGCAGTACTTC.

This clonotype was detected a few times. The chain uses TRBV19 and TRBJ1-5, with D uncertain. The CDR3 runs to 15 residues. CDR1 LNHDA and CDR2 SQIVND come from the germline V gene (reference sequence). Trimming cost V 5 bases and J 2 bases, with 13 bases left between them. CDR3: CASSAQRSRNQPQHF. CDR3 in DNA: TGTGCCAGTAGTGCCCAAAGGTCTCGCAATCAGCCCCAGCATTTT.

The chain combines TRBV20-1 with TRBJ1-5; tentatively, D is TRBD1 (6 bases). CDR3 length: 12 residues. Looked up from germline, CDR1 is DFQATT and CDR2 is SNEGSKA (reference sequence). Trimming removed 0 bases from V and 7 bases from J, with 7 bases in between. CDR3 in DNA: TGCAGTGCTAGAGAGGGACAACAGCCCCAGCATTTT. It specifies CSAREGQQPQHF.

This clonotype was observed a few times. This CDR3 reads CASSEADYITYEQYF. The CDR3 bases are TGTGCCAGCAGTGAAGCTGACTACATAACCTACGAGCAGTACTTC. The chain has TRBV2 and TRBJ2-7, with D tentatively TRBD2 (5 bases). From germline, CDR1 is SNHLY and CDR2 FYNNEI. Between the trimmed V and J ends, which lost 0 bases and 2 bases, there was a span of 11 bases. There are 15 residues in the CDR3.

This clonotype turned up a few times. J is TRBJ2-1 and V is TRBV11-1; 9 bases fit TRBD1. Germline assignment: CDR1 SGHAT and CDR2 FQDESV (reference sequence). V gave up 2 bases and J gave up 9 bases; unmatched junction bases: 8. CDR3 length: 15 residues. CDR3 sequence: CASSLPGTGFGEQFF. In DNA, the CDR3 is TGTGCCAGCAGCTTACCCGGGACAGGGTTTGGTGAGCAGTTCTTC.

Only a few counts were recorded for this clonotype. The chain couples TRBV3-1 to TRBJ2-1; D might be TRBD2 (5 bases). Trimming cost V 6 bases and J 0 bases, with 12 bases left between them. Germline-derived CDR1 and CDR2 are LGHDT and YNNKEL (reference sequence). This CDR3 region has 15 residues. In DNA, the CDR3 is TGTGCCAGCAGTCCCGGGGTTAGCTCCTACAATGAGCAGTTCTTC. Translating it yields CASSPGVSSYNEQFF.

V gene TRBV4-2 combines with J gene TRBJ2-2; D might be TRBD1 (8 bases). CDR1 and CDR2 from the germline V gene are LGHNA and YNFKEQ. With 0 bases removed from V and 5 bases from J, the gap between germline ends came to 16 bases. The length of the CDR3 is 17 residues. The DNA for the CDR3 is TGTGCCAGCAGCCAAGAATCTGACAGGGGAGGGACCGGGGAGCTGTTTTTT. Its protein product is CASSQESDRGGTGELFF.

In this sample, this clonotype turned up many times. The chain couples TRBV5-1 to TRBJ2-7; D gene unclear. In germline, CDR1 is SGHRS, CDR2 YFSETQ. V was clipped by 3 bases and J by 0 bases, with 7 bases between them. The CDR3 spans 13 residues. The CDR3 region has the DNA TGCGCCAGCAGCTCCGACGGCTCCTACGAGCAGTACTTC. It is translated as CASSSDGSYEQYF.

This clonotype showed up just a few times. The CDR3 DNA is TGTGCCAGCAGTCCGCCGGTGGGAGCCTACGAGCAGTACTTC. Residues: CASSPPVGAYEQYF. V gene TRBV6-1 combines with J gene TRBJ2-7; D possibly corresponds to TRBD2 (5 bases). Germline loops: CDR1 MNHNS, CDR2 SASEGT. Trimming cost V 5 bases and J 2 bases, with 13 bases left between them. The CDR3 is made up of 14 amino acids.

This clonotype was counted a few times. The rearrangement joins TRBV12-3 or TRBV12-4 to TRBJ1-4, with D maybe TRBD1 (6 bases). The CDR3 has 15 residues. The germline V and J ends were trimmed by 3 bases and 7 bases, with 15 bases remaining between them. CDR3 DNA: TGTGCCAGCAGTTTCGGGAACAGGGTTGGTGAAAAACTGTTTTTT. This sequence encodes CASSFGNRVGEKLFF.

This clonotype was recorded a few times. The chain uses TRBV7-2 and TRBJ2-3; TRBD2 aligns across 9 bases. Germline-derived CDR1 and CDR2 are SGHTA and FQGNSA. CDR3 length equals 16 residues. V gave up 5 bases and J gave up 5 bases; unmatched junction bases: 11. CDR3 in amino acids: CASSRAGLAGKDTQYF. CDR3 nucleotide sequence: TGTGCCAGCAGCCGCGCGGGGCTAGCGGGGAAAGATACGCAGTATTTT.

The chain combines TRBV6-5 with TRBJ2-4; 8 bases align to TRBD1. The CDR3 is 14 amino acids. The V gene's germline CDR1 is MNHEY and CDR2 SVGAGI. With 8 bases clipped from V and 3 bases from J, the junction kept 6 bases outside the gene matches. CDR3 in DNA: TGTGCCAGCCGAACAGGGGGAGGCAAAAACATTCAGTACTTC. This encodes CASRTGGGKNIQYF.

This clonotype has just a few counts. The DNA of the CDR3 is TGTGCCACCAGCACGGACTATACCTCCTACGAGCAGTACTTC. Protein product: CATSTDYTSYEQYF. The chain couples TRBV15 to TRBJ2-7; weak D call: TRBD2 (6 bases). The V and J ends lost 4 bases and 0 bases respectively, with 10 bases between them. This CDR3 has 14 residues. Germline V lookup: CDR1 LNHNV, CDR2 YYDKDF (reference sequence).

The V and J genes are TRBV7-9 and TRBJ2-3; TRBD2 matches at 7 bases. With V trimmed by 0 bases and J by 3 bases, 6 bases remained unmatched. Germline assignment: CDR1 SEHNR and CDR2 FQNEAQ (reference sequence). The CDR3 has 16 amino acids. The CDR3 loop is CASSLARGSGTDTQYF. The CDR3 DNA follows: TGTGCCAGCAGCTTAGCTCGCGGGAGTGGGACAGATACGCAGTATTTT.

This clonotype has ten or more counts. CDR3 DNA: TGTGCCAGCTCACAAAGCACAGATACGCAGTATTTT. Translating gives CASSQSTDTQYF. The chain uses TRBV18 and TRBJ2-3; D gene unclear. This CDR3 region has 12 residues. V lost 4 bases and J 0 bases, leaving 2 bases between the germline ends. The germline V gene encodes CDR1 KGHSH and CDR2 LQKENI.